The text below deals with one T cell receptor beta chain. Its antigen is currently unknown. The CDR3 runs to 12 residues. The germline CDR1 and CDR2 sequences are SNHLY and FYNNEI. Deletions cut 7 bases from V and 0 bases from J, with 7 bases between. Produced via immunoSEQ multiplex PCR; TCRdb's table is partial and in-frame only. Counted here are about 89,000 clones, about 92% occurring once; the ten biggest clones make up 1.5% to 2.5%. The sample belongs to a study of graft-versus-host responses after intestinal transplantation. As for the study in general: Each patient got anti-thymocyte globulin induction, then tacrolimus and steroids for around three years.

Sequenced material: unstimulated CD8+ T cells sorted from spleen or lymph node cells, taken before intestinal transplant. The chain recombines TRBV2 with TRBJ2-7; D is unresolved. The TCR sequence derives from a human donor who received an intestinal transplant. CDR3 sequence: CASIQDSYEQYF. The CDR3 DNA is TGTGCCAGCATCCAGGACTCCTACGAGCAGTACTTC.